This T cell receptor (beta chain) comes out of a study of cytomegalovirus exposure and HLA in healthy donors. V gave up 2 bases and J gave up 4 bases; unmatched junction bases: 0. The length of the CDR3 is 14 residues. Germline V gene lookup returns CDR1 MRHNA and CDR2 SNTAGT. Findings of the study overall: In a later analysis, the majority of CMV-associated beta chains seemingly showed HLA restriction.

About this clone: Its antigen is as yet unknown.

Primers included in the PCR were 60 Vbeta and 13 Jbeta primers. Only in-frame clones appear in the TCRdb table, and some are missing; sequencing was by immunoSEQ multiplex PCR. The sample includes 150,000 to 200,000 clones, around 85% of them seen just once. Sequenced sample: PBMCs. The chain uses TRBV6-4 and TRBJ2-3, with 10 nucleotides matching TRBD2. The source is a man aged 35 to 55 in good health and CMV-seronegative. As DNA, the CDR3 is TGTGCCAGCAGTGACGGGACTAGCGCAGATACGCAGTATTTT. As protein: CASSDGTSADTQYF.